The clone carrying this TCR beta chain was seen a few times. The antigen remains unidentified. The record originates from a study of cytomegalovirus exposure and HLA in healthy donors. Study-wide results and caveats: In an earlier analysis, productive rearrangement rates for most beta V segments clustered near 87% or 30%. Some segments of the V type, notably TRBV6-2 and TRBV6-3, were excluded as indistinguishable.

This CDR3 is 12 amino acids long. The germline V and J ends were trimmed by 1 base and 7 bases, with 8 bases remaining between them. Germline lookup yields CDR1 KGHSH and CDR2 LQKENI. The PCR ran on 60 Vbeta and 13 Jbeta primers. Clones were read by immunoSEQ multiplex PCR, and TCRdb kept only the in-frame ones, dropping some. The data contain roughly 100,000 clones, 75% to 85% of them seen just once; the ten biggest clones take up 3% to 4%. The sequencing input was PBMCs. The sequence was obtained from a man younger than 45 in good health and CMV-seropositive. This sequence joins TRBV18 and TRBJ2-7; a weak D match, TRBD2 (6 bases). In nucleotides, the CDR3 is TGTGCCAGCTCACCACAGGCGGGGGAGCAGTACTTC. Its translation is CASSPQAGEQYF. The full variable domain, completed using reference TRBV18 and TRBJ2-7, is NAGVMQNPRHLVRRRGQEARLRCSPMKGHSHVYWYRQLPEEGLKFMVYLQKENIIDESGMPKERFSAEFPKEGPSILRIQQVVRGDSAAYFCASSPQAGEQYFGPGTRLTVT.